This T cell receptor beta chain was recorded in a study of identical twins. The study's findings and limits: There is a chance that invariant MAIT and iNKT cells partially muddied zero-insertion analyses. Insertions were fewer in abundant cord blood beta clonotypes, whereas memory repertoires showed none of this pattern.

The table lists this clonotype with a few counts. Its target is unknown. Template switching, a step in the protocol, added a universal primer site, and cDNA carried unique molecular identifiers. TCRdb passed the 5' RACE reads through MiXCR, listing each CDR3 protein once. The table lists about 520,000 distinct CDR3 sequences, about 20% of them singletons, with about 0.99% in the top ten. The same sample was also studied in work on T cells expressing NK-cell markers. Per that paper: It was from sorted CD3+CD56+NKG2C+, CD3+CD56+NKG2C- and CD3+CD56-NKG2C+ T cells that TCR beta repertoires came.

The receptor's source is a woman under 30 in good health. The specimen sequenced was CD4+ T cells sorted from blood.

The CDR3 here is CASSVEARPKDGTEAFF. DNA for the CDR3: TGTGCCAGCAGCGTAGAAGCAAGGCCTAAGGACGGCACTGAAGCTTTCTTT. The V gene is TRBV9, the J gene TRBJ1-1; D is undetermined. The germline V gene has CDR1 SGDLS and CDR2 YYNGEE. The CDR3 sequence is 17 residues long. Trimming shortened V by 0 bases and J by 4 bases, and 19 bases separated the two germline ends.